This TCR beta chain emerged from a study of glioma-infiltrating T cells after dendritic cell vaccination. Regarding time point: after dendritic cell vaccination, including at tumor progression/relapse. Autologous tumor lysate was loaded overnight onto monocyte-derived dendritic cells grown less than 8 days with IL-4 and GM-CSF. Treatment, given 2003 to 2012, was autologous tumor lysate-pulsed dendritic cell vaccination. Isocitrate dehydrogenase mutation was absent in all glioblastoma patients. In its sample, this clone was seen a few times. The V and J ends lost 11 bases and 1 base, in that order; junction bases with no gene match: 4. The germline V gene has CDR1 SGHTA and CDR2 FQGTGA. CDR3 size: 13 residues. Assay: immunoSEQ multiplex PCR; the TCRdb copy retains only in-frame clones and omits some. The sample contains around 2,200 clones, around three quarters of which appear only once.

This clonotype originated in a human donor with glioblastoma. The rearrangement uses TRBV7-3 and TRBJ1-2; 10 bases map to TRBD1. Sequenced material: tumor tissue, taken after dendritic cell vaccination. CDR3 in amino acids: CAPRTGGNYGYTF. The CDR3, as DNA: TGTGCCCCCCGGACAGGGGGTAACTATGGCTACACCTTC.